These 27 T cell receptor beta chains were sequenced from one sample in a study of blood T cell repertoires in COVID-19. TCRdb's copy holds only in-frame clones and misses some; the assay was immunoSEQ multiplex PCR. The profile shows 230,000 or so clones, 81% of them singletons. Sequencing was carried out using peripheral blood. The source of these receptors is a woman of 80 years or more with COVID-19, enrolled during active disease.

This clone is a singleton in its sample. The chain joins TRBV7-9 to TRBJ1-1, with D hard to call. The V end was cut by 6 bases, the J end by 6 bases, with 11 bases between. The CDR3 is 12 amino acids. Germline V gene sequence: CDR1 SEHNR, CDR2 FQNEAQ (reference sequence). The CDR3 sequence is CASSKSLAEAFF. CDR3 bases: TGTGCCAGCAGTAAGTCATTAGCTGAAGCTTTCTTT.

This clone was found a few times. The rearrangement links TRBV6-2 or TRBV6-3 to TRBJ1-1, with D unclear. This CDR3 has 13 amino acids. The V gene lost 2 bases and the J gene lost 1 base, with 5 bases spanning the gap. Looked up from germline, CDR1 is MNHEY and CDR2 is SVGEGT. In DNA form, the CDR3 reads TGTGCCAGCAGTTACGGGAGGAACACTGAAGCTTTCTTT. Amino acid sequence: CASSYGRNTEAFF.

V is TRBV7-9 and J is TRBJ2-3; weak D call: TRBD2 (6 bases). The germline V gene encodes CDR1 SEHNR and CDR2 FQNEAQ (reference sequence). Trimming cost V 2 bases and J 5 bases, with 8 bases left between them. The CDR3 consists of 13 residues. The CDR3 nucleotides are TGTGCCAGCAGCTTAATCGGGAGAGATACGCAGTATTTT. Encoded protein: CASSLIGRDTQYF.

The rearrangement links TRBV18 to TRBJ2-7, with TRBD2 identical over 10 bases. In germline, CDR1 is KGHSH, CDR2 LQKENI. V shed 3 bases and J 7 bases; nucleotides not matched to a gene: 3. The CDR3 is 13 residues long. CDR3 DNA: TGTGCCAGCTCACCCACGACTAGCGGGGAGCAGTACTTC. It translates to CASSPTTSGEQYF.

The chain combines TRBV2 with TRBJ1-1, with 7 bases lining up with TRBD1. In germline, CDR1 is SNHLY, CDR2 FYNNEI. The V gene end was trimmed by 6 bases and the J gene end by 1 base; junction bases not matched to a gene: 5. The CDR3 extends over 14 amino acids. The CDR3: CASSARQGNTEAFF. CDR3 in DNA: TGTGCCAGCAGCGCCCGACAGGGGAACACTGAAGCTTTCTTT.

The sample holds a few counts of this clone. The chain is built from TRBV6-5 and TRBJ1-5; perhaps TRBD1 as D (5 bases). Germline CDR1 and CDR2: MNHEY and SVGAGI. V was shortened by 5 bases and J by 4 bases, with 9 bases between the two germline ends. This CDR3 has 13 amino acids. The CDR3 sequence: CASSPRGNQPQHF. Written as DNA, the CDR3 is TGTGCCAGCAGTCCCCGGGGGAATCAGCCCCAGCATTTT.

The CDR3 sequence: CASSLADSAQPQHF. CDR3 DNA: TGTGCCAGCAGCTTAGCTGACAGCGCCCAGCCCCAGCATTTT. The chain carries TRBV7-2 and TRBJ1-5; a weak D match, TRBD1 (5 bases). CDR3 length equals 14 residues. The V and J ends lost 0 bases and 7 bases respectively, with 10 bases between them. Per germline, CDR1 SGHTA and CDR2 FQGNSA. Full variable domain (rest looked up from reference TRBV7-2 and TRBJ1-5): GAGVSQSPSNKVTEKGKDVELRCDPISGHTALYWYRQSLGQGLEFLIYFQGNSAPDKSGLPSDRFSAERTGGSVSTLTIQRTQQEDSAVYLCASSLADSAQPQHFGDGTRLSIL.

This chain joins TRBV6-2 or TRBV6-3 and TRBJ2-2, with D perhaps matching TRBD2 (6 bases). The CDR3 is 16 residues long. CDR1 is MNHEY and CDR2 is SVGEGT in the germline V gene. The germline V and J ends were trimmed by 5 bases and 4 bases, with 17 bases remaining between them. CDR3: CASSPQTPGGTGELFF. As DNA, the CDR3 is TGTGCCAGCAGTCCACAGACCCCCGGGGGCACCGGGGAGCTGTTTTTT.

This clone came up once. The chain carries TRBV7-2 and TRBJ2-1; D is perhaps TRBD1 (6 bases). This CDR3 region has 15 residues. Germline V gene sequence: CDR1 SGHTA, CDR2 FQGNSA. The ends were cut back, 3 bases at V and 4 bases at J, with 13 bases in the middle. CDR3 bases: TGTGCCAGCAGCTTTGGACAGACTTCTTACAATGAGCAGTTCTTC. This codes for CASSFGQTSYNEQFF. The complete variable domain, with remaining parts taken from reference TRBV7-2 and TRBJ2-1, reads GAGVSQSPSNKVTEKGKDVELRCDPISGHTALYWYRQSLGQGLEFLIYFQGNSAPDKSGLPSDRFSAERTGGSVSTLTIQRTQQEDSAVYLCASSFGQTSYNEQFFGPGTRLTVL.

V and J are TRBV28 and TRBJ2-1; TRBD2 aligns across 7 bases. CDR1 and CDR2 (germline): MDHEN, SYDVKM. Trimming cost V 7 bases and J 10 bases; bases outside gene matches: 4. CDR3 length equals 11 residues. For the CDR3, the DNA is TGTGCCAGCACCCTAGCGGAAGAGCAGTTCTTC. It translates to CASTLAEEQFF.

This chain joins TRBV5-1 and TRBJ2-7; TRBD1 is a possible D gene (5 bases). The CDR3 sequence is 13 residues long. Between the trimmed V and J ends, which lost 0 bases and 7 bases, there was a span of 11 bases. From germline, CDR1 is SGHRS and CDR2 YFSETQ. The CDR3 loop is CASSLEGPREQYF. CDR3 DNA sequence: TGCGCCAGCAGCTTGGAGGGGCCGAGGGAGCAGTACTTC. The whole variable domain, remainder taken from reference TRBV5-1 and TRBJ2-7, is KAGVTQTPRYLIKTRGQQVTLSCSPISGHRSVSWYQQTPGQGLQFLFEYFSETQRNKGNFPGRFSGRQFSNSRSEMNVSTLELGDSALYLCASSLEGPREQYFGPGTRLTVT.

The chain joins TRBV7-2 to TRBJ2-6; possibly TRBD1 for D (6 bases). CDR3 length: 17 residues. Trimming cost V 2 bases and J 2 bases, with 13 bases left between them. The V gene's germline CDR1 is SGHTA and CDR2 FQGNSA. The CDR3 sequence: CASSLSPPGAGANVLTF. In nucleotides, the CDR3 is TGTGCCAGCAGCTTATCCCCACCAGGGGCTGGGGCCAACGTCCTGACTTTC.

The gene calls are TRBV18 and TRBJ1-1, with TRBD1 matching 7 bases. The V and J ends lost 6 bases and 3 bases, in that order; junction bases with no gene match: 4. Looked up from germline, CDR1 is KGHSH and CDR2 is LQKENI. The length of the CDR3 is 13 residues. CDR3 sequence reads: CASSPGTDTEAFF. DNA for the CDR3: TGTGCCAGCTCTCCGGGGACAGACACTGAAGCTTTCTTT.

This clone was counted between two and nine times. The chain combines TRBV5-6 with TRBJ2-1; D is undetermined. This CDR3 is built from 15 residues. Germline loops: CDR1 SGHDT, CDR2 YYEEEE. Trimming stripped 1 base from V and 8 bases from J, with 16 bases between. CDR3 loop: CASSLPSSYTDEQFF. The CDR3, as DNA: TGTGCCAGCAGCTTGCCTAGTTCCTACACCGATGAGCAGTTCTTC.

In this sample, this clone turned up a few times. The chain joins TRBV7-2 to TRBJ2-1; 7 bases line up with TRBD2. From germline, CDR1 is SGHTA and CDR2 FQGNSA. The V gene end was trimmed by 4 bases and the J gene end by 6 bases; junction bases not matched to a gene: 6. CDR3 length: 14 amino acids. The CDR3 coding sequence is TGTGCCAGCAGCTATGGGGGAGGGAGCAATGAGCAGTTCTTC. Its protein product is CASSYGGGSNEQFF. Looking up the rest from reference TRBV7-2 and TRBJ2-1 gives the full variable domain: GAGVSQSPSNKVTEKGKDVELRCDPISGHTALYWYRQSLGQGLEFLIYFQGNSAPDKSGLPSDRFSAERTGGSVSTLTIQRTQQEDSAVYLCASSYGGGSNEQFFGPGTRLTVL.

V usage is TRBV6-4 and J usage is TRBJ1-2; TRBD1 aligns across 8 bases. From germline, CDR1 is MRHNA and CDR2 SNTAGT. Unmatched junction bases numbered 5, after V lost 4 bases and J lost 4 bases. This CDR3 is 14 amino acids long. In DNA form, the CDR3 reads TGTGCCAGCAGTGCTTCTACAGGGGGCTATGGCTACACCTTC. Amino acid sequence: CASSASTGGYGYTF.

This clone appeared once. V gene TRBV4-1 combines with J gene TRBJ1-4; 8 bases align to TRBD1. The CDR3 loop spans 15 amino acids. The V gene's germline CDR1 is MGHRA and CDR2 YSYEKL. V gave up 4 bases and J gave up 7 bases; unmatched junction bases: 8. The CDR3 DNA reads as TGCGCCAGCAGCCTCGGACAGGGACAGCGTGAAAAACTGTTTTTT. Translating gives CASSLGQGQREKLFF.

There are many counts of this clone. V usage is TRBV5-1 and J usage is TRBJ1-2, with TRBD1 matching 7 bases. Germline assignment: CDR1 SGHRS and CDR2 YFSETQ. The CDR3 sequence is 13 residues long. V trimming: 3 bases; J trimming: 8 bases; junction bases outside the gene matches: 7. The DNA for the CDR3 is TGCGCCAGCAGCTCAAACAGGGGAGAAGGCTACACCTTC. This gives the protein CASSSNRGEGYTF.

The rearrangement joins TRBV5-6 to TRBJ2-1; the match to TRBD1 covers 9 bases. The V gene's germline CDR1 is SGHDT and CDR2 YYEEEE. This CDR3 contains 15 residues. The J segment lost 2 bases and the V segment lost 4 bases, leaving 4 bases of the junction unmatched. This CDR3 is CASSPQGAAYNEQFF. CDR3 in DNA: TGTGCCAGCAGCCCACAGGGGGCGGCCTACAATGAGCAGTTCTTC.

The gene calls are TRBV9 and TRBJ2-1; TRBD2 aligns across 7 bases. This CDR3 has 15 amino acids. V was clipped by 4 bases and J by 10 bases; unmatched bases: 14. Germline-derived CDR1 and CDR2 are SGDLS and YYNGEE. The CDR3, as DNA: TGTGCCAGCAGCCCCTTCAGTGGGGGGGACCGAGAGCAGTTCTTC. This codes for CASSPFSGGDREQFF. Full variable domain (outside the CDR3, taken from reference TRBV9 and TRBJ2-1): DSGVTQTPKHLITATGQRVTLRCSPRSGDLSVYWYQQSLDQGLQFLIQYYNGEERAKGNILERFSAQQFPDLHSELNLSSLELGDSALYFCASSPFSGGDREQFFGPGTRLTVL.

The genes are TRBV5-1 and TRBJ1-4, with 9 bases lining up with TRBD1. CDR1 is SGHRS and CDR2 is YFSETQ in the germline V gene. V was pared by 4 bases and J by 6 bases, with 7 bases of the junction left unmatched. There are 15 residues in the CDR3. The CDR3 loop is CASSNGDREYEKLFF. The CDR3 region has the DNA TGCGCCAGCAGCAATGGGGACAGGGAGTATGAAAAACTGTTTTTT.

The chain joins TRBV6-5 to TRBJ1-1; unclear D gene. The germline gives CDR1 MNHEY, CDR2 SVGAGI. The CDR3 has 14 amino acids. V gave up 4 bases and J gave up 4 bases, with 13 bases separating them. In DNA, the CDR3 is TGTGCCAGCAGTTTGAGTATATGGAGCACTGAAGCTTTCTTT. Translated, it gives CASSLSIWSTEAFF.

The chain couples TRBV7-2 to TRBJ1-2; D may be TRBD1 (5 bases). V was trimmed by 1 base and J by 5 bases, leaving 11 bases between them. Germline assignment: CDR1 SGHTA and CDR2 FQGNSA. The CDR3 contains 14 residues. The chain's CDR3 is CASSLEEGPYGYTF. CDR3 nucleotides: TGTGCCAGCAGCTTAGAGGAGGGACCTTATGGCTACACCTTC.

In regard to this clone: Other DNA sequences in this specimen translate into the identical CDR3. The chain carries TRBV6-5 and TRBJ1-1; D is perhaps TRBD1 (5 bases). V was clipped by 7 bases and J by 5 bases, with 8 bases between them. The CDR3 extends over 11 amino acids. In germline, CDR1 is MNHEY, CDR2 SVGAGI. In nucleotides, the CDR3 is TGTGCCAGCACGCGGGGGACTGAAGCTTTCTTT. Protein: CASTRGTEAFF.

This chain joins TRBV29-1 and TRBJ1-1; D gene ambiguous. Looked up from germline, CDR1 is SQVTM and CDR2 is ANQGSEA. Trimming cost V 6 bases and J 5 bases, with 22 bases left between them. The CDR3 extends over 15 amino acids. CDR3 DNA sequence: TGCAGCGTATCTCTCCAGGCCGCGGGTGGGACTGAAGCTTTCTTT. As protein: CSVSLQAAGGTEAFF.

This chain connects TRBV4-1 to TRBJ1-4; D not resolved. With 1 base removed from V and 5 bases from J, the gap between germline ends came to 11 bases. The CDR3 loop spans 15 amino acids. The germline gives CDR1 MGHRA, CDR2 YSYEKL. This CDR3 is CASSQVGSGNEKLFF. In nucleotides, the CDR3 is TGCGCCAGCAGCCAAGTAGGGTCGGGGAATGAAAAACTGTTTTTT.

As to this clone: This specimen includes other DNA sequences encoding the same CDR3. This rearrangement joins TRBV5-1 to TRBJ2-2, with 7 bases fitting TRBD1. Germline CDR1 and CDR2: SGHRS and YFSETQ. The CDR3 totals 15 residues. J was trimmed by 1 base and V by 3 bases; bases with no gene match: 3. Here the CDR3 DNA reads TGCGCCAGCAGCTCCGGACAGGTGAACACCGGGGAGCTGTTTTTT. This translates into CASSSGQVNTGELFF.